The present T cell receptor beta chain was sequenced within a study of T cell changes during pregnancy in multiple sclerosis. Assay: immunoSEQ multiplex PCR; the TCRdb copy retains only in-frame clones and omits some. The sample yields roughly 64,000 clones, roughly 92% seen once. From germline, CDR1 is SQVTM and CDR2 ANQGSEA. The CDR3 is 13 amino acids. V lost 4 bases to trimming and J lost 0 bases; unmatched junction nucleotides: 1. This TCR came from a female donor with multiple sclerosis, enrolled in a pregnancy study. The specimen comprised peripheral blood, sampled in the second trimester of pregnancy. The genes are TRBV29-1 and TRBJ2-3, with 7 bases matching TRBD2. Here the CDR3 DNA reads TGCAGCGTTGCTAGCGGTAGCACAGATACGCAGTATTTT. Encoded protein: CSVASGSTDTQYF.